This T cell receptor beta chain was found in a study of T cell changes during pregnancy in multiple sclerosis. CDR3 length: 18 residues. With V trimmed by 2 bases and J by 7 bases, 11 bases remained unmatched. In germline, CDR1 is MRHNA, CDR2 SNTAGT. Repertoires were generated with immunoSEQ multiplex PCR, while TCRdb's copy carries only in-frame clones and drops some. In the table there are about 53,000 clones, roughly nine tenths of which are singletons. The receptor comes from a female donor with multiple sclerosis, enrolled in a pregnancy study. The chain recombines TRBV6-4 with TRBJ2-1, with 13 bases matching TRBD2. This material consisted of CD8+ T cells from peripheral blood mononuclear cells, taken before pregnancy. CDR3 sequence: CASSDSRTSGGAVNEQFF. CDR3 in DNA: TGTGCCAGCAGTGACAGCCGAACTAGCGGGGGGGCCGTAAATGAGCAGTTCTTC.